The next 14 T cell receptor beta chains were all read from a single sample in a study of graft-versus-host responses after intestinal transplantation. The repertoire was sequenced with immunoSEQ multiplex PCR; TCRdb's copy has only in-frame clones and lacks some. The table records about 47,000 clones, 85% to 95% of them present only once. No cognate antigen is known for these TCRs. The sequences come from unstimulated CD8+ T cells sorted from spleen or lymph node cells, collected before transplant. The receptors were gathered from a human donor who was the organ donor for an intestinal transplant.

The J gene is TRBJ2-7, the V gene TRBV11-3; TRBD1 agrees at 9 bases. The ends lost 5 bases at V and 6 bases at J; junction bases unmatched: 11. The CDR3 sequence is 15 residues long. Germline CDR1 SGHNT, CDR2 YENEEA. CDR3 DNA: TGTGCCAGCAGCCCCCGGGACAGGGCCCTCCCCGAGCAGTACTTC. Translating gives CASSPRDRALPEQYF.

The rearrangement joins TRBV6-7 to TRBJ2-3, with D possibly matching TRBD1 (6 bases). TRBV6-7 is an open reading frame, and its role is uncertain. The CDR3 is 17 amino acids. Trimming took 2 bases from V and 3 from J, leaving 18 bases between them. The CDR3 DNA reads TGTGCCAGCAGTTACGGATCCGGGACAATGGATACAGATACGCAGTATTTT. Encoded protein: CASSYGSGTMDTDTQYF.

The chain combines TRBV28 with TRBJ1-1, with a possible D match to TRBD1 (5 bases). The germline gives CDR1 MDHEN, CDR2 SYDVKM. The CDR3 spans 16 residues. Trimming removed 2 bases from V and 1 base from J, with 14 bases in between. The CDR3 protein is CASSLRSGLPNTEAFF. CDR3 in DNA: TGTGCCAGCAGTTTACGGTCGGGGCTACCGAACACTGAAGCTTTCTTT.

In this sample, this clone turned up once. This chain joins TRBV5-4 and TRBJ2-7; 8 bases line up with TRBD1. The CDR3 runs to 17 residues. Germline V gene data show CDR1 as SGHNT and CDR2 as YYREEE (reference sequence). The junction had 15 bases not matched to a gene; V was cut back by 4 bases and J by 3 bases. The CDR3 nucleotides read TGTGCCAGCAGCAACTCCCCCGGCGGGGACAGGCACTACGAGCAGTACTTC. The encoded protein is CASSNSPGGDRHYEQYF.

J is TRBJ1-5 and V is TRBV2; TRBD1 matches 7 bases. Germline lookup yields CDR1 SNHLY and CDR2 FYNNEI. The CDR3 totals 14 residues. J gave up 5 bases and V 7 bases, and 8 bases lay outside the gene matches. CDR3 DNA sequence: TGTGCCAGCACCACGGGACAGTTATATCAGCCCCAGCATTTT. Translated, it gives CASTTGQLYQPQHF.

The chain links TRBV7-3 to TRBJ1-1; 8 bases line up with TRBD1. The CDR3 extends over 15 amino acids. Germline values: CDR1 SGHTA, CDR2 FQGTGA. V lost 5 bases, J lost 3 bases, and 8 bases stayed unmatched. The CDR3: CASSPRTGKDTEAFF. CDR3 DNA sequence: TGTGCCAGCAGCCCCAGGACAGGGAAGGACACTGAAGCTTTCTTT.

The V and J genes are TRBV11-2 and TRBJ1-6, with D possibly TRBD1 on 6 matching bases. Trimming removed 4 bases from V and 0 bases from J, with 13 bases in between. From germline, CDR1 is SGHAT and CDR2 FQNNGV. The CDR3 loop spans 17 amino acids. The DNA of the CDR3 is TGTGCCAGCAGCTCGACTGGGGGGGCCTCCTATAATTCACCCCTCCACTTT. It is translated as CASSSTGGASYNSPLHF.

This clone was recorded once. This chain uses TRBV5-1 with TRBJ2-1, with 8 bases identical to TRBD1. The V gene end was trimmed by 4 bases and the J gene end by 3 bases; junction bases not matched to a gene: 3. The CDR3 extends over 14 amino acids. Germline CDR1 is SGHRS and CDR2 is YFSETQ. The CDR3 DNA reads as TGCGCCAGCAGCGCTACAGGGGGCTACAATGAGCAGTTCTTC. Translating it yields CASSATGGYNEQFF. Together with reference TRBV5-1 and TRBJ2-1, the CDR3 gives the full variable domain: KAGVTQTPRYLIKTRGQQVTLSCSPISGHRSVSWYQQTPGQGLQFLFEYFSETQRNKGNFPGRFSGRQFSNSRSEMNVSTLELGDSALYLCASSATGGYNEQFFGPGTRLTVL.

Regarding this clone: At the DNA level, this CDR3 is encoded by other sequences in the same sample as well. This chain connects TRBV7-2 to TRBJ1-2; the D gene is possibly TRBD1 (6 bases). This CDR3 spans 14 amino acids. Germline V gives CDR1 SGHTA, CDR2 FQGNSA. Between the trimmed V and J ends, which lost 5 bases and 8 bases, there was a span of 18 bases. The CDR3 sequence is CASSLGPGVGGYTF. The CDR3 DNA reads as TGTGCCAGCAGCCTTGGCCCAGGGGTAGGAGGCTACACCTTC.

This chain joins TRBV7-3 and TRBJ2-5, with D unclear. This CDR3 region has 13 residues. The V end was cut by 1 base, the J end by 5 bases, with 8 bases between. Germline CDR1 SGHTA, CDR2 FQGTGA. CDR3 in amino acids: CASSLKGWETQYF. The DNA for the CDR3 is TGTGCCAGCAGCTTAAAGGGTTGGGAGACCCAGTACTTC.

This CDR3 is CASSFSTSGEYEQYF. The CDR3 DNA is TGTGCCAGCAGCTTTTCAACTAGCGGGGAGTACGAGCAGTACTTC. V is TRBV7-6 and J is TRBJ2-7, with 10 bases matching TRBD2. V lost 3 bases to trimming and J lost 4 bases; unmatched junction nucleotides: 6. The germline V gene has CDR1 SGHVS and CDR2 FNYEAQ. The length of the CDR3 is 15 residues.

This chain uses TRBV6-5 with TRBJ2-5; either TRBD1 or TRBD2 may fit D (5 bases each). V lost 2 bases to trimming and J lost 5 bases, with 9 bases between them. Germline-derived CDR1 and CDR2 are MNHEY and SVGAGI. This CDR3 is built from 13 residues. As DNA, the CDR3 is TGTGCCAGCAGTTACGGGGACGGGGAGACCCAGTACTTC. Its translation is CASSYGDGETQYF.

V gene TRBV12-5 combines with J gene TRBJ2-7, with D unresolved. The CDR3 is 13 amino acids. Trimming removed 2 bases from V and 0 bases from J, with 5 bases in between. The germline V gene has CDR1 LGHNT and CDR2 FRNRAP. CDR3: CASGLTSSYEQYF. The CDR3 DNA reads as TGTGCTAGTGGTTTGACCAGCTCCTACGAGCAGTACTTC. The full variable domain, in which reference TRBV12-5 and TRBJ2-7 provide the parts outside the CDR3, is DARVTQTPRHKVTEMGQEVTMRCQPILGHNTVFWYRQTMMQGLELLAYFRNRAPLDDSGMPKDRFSAEMPDATLATLKIQPSEPRDSAVYFCASGLTSSYEQYFGPGTRLTVT.

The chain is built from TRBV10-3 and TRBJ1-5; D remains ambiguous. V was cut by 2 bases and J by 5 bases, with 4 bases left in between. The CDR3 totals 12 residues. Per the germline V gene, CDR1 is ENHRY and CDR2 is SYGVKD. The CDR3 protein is CAISEADQPQHF. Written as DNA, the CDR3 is TGTGCCATCAGTGAGGCGGATCAGCCCCAGCATTTT.